Following are 13 T cell receptor beta chains from one sample sequenced in a study of blood T cell repertoires in COVID-19. The assay was immunoSEQ multiplex PCR, and TCRdb's table has in-frame clones only and misses some. Of under 250,000 clones listed, about four fifths are singletons. Sequencing was done on a sample of peripheral blood. Receptors were obtained from a man aged 50-59 years with active or convalescent COVID-19.

This clone was seen at least ten times. The CDR3 DNA reads as TGTGCCAGCAGCTCCGACGGCAGGTACAATGAGCAGTTCTTC. This encodes CASSSDGRYNEQFF. The chain uses TRBV7-9 and TRBJ2-1; D is ambiguous. V dropped 4 bases and J dropped 4 bases, with 11 bases sitting between them. The germline gives CDR1 SEHNR, CDR2 FQNEAQ (reference sequence). The CDR3 has 14 residues.

This sequence joins TRBV9 and TRBJ2-3; TRBD2 matches at 9 bases. Germline V CDR1 and CDR2: SGDLS, YYNGEE. CDR3 length: 17 amino acids. The trim removed 3 bases at V and 2 bases at J, leaving 10 bases unmatched. CDR3 loop: CASSAPRAGGNTDTQYF. The CDR3 DNA reads as TGTGCCAGCAGCGCCCCTAGAGCGGGGGGCAACACAGATACGCAGTATTTT. The entire variable domain, with the rest obtained from reference TRBV9 and TRBJ2-3, is as follows: DSGVTQTPKHLITATGQRVTLRCSPRSGDLSVYWYQQSLDQGLQFLIQYYNGEERAKGNILERFSAQQFPDLHSELNLSSLELGDSALYFCASSAPRAGGNTDTQYFGPGTRLTVL.

This clone appeared once. The DNA of the CDR3 is TGTGCCAGCAGTTTATCTGGACAGGGGAGAGGTGAAAAACTGTTTTTT. Amino acids: CASSLSGQGRGEKLFF. The chain joins TRBV27 to TRBJ1-4, with TRBD1 identical over 9 bases. The germline CDR1 and CDR2 sequences are MNHEY and SMNVEV (reference sequence). The junction had 6 bases not matched to a gene; V was cut back by 0 bases and J by 7 bases. This CDR3 is built from 16 residues.

The V call is TRBV7-2, the J call TRBJ2-5; D ambiguous. The germline gives CDR1 SGHTA, CDR2 FQGNSA. V was trimmed by 7 bases and J by 2 bases, leaving 5 bases between them. The length of the CDR3 is 11 residues. The DNA of the CDR3 is TGTGCCAGCACCAGACAAGAGACCCAGTACTTC. It specifies CASTRQETQYF.

The chain is built from TRBV10-3 and TRBJ1-2; D perhaps matches TRBD1 (6 bases). With 4 bases removed from V and 4 bases from J, the gap between germline ends came to 7 bases. Germline V lookup: CDR1 ENHRY, CDR2 SYGVKD. This CDR3 contains 12 residues. The CDR3, as DNA: TGTGCCATCAGTGTGGGGGCCTATGGCTACACCTTC. Encoded protein: CAISVGAYGYTF.

The V gene is TRBV6-5, the J gene TRBJ1-6; the D gene is possibly TRBD1 (6 bases). The CDR3 length is 14 residues. The germline V gene encodes CDR1 MNHEY and CDR2 SVGAGI. Trimming took off 6 bases at V and 4 bases at J, with 10 bases between the two ends. The chain's CDR3 is CASSKQGYNSPLHF. The CDR3 DNA reads as TGTGCCAGCAGCAAACAGGGATATAATTCACCCCTCCACTTT.

V gene TRBV7-9 combines with J gene TRBJ2-2; 10 bases align to TRBD2. The CDR3 runs to 16 residues. Germline CDR1 is SEHNR and CDR2 is FQNEAQ (reference sequence). After removal of 6 bases from V and 6 bases from J, the junction contained 10 bases not matched to a gene. The CDR3 protein is CASSSTGSGRSGELFF. The CDR3 bases are TGTGCCAGCAGTTCCACCGGTAGCGGGAGGTCCGGGGAGCTGTTTTTT.

The chain couples TRBV6-5 to TRBJ2-5; 8 bases fit TRBD2. There are 15 residues in the CDR3. The V and J ends lost 10 bases and 2 bases, in that order; junction bases with no gene match: 12. The germline V gene encodes CDR1 MNHEY and CDR2 SVGAGI. For the CDR3, the DNA is TGTGCCACCCGTAGGGGCGGGGGGTCGCAAGAGACCCAGTACTTC. Translating gives CATRRGGGSQETQYF.

This clone was recorded once. J is TRBJ2-1 and V is TRBV21-1; the table's D call, TRBD2, was not checked against the DNA. TRBV21-1 is a documented pseudogene. The CDR3 contains 16 residues. CDR3 residues: CASSRTLGGAYNEQFF. CDR3 sequence (DNA): TGTGCCAGCAGCAGGACGCTCGGGGGGGCTTACAATGAGCAGTTCTTC.

V usage is TRBV6-2 or TRBV6-3 and J usage is TRBJ1-2, with 7 positions matching TRBD1. Germline lookup yields CDR1 MNHEY and CDR2 SVGEGT. This CDR3 region has 12 residues. Trimming at V came to 3 bases and at J to 8 bases, leaving 3 bases not matched to a gene. The CDR3 loop reads CASSYGQVGYTF. CDR3 bases: TGTGCCAGCAGTTATGGACAGGTCGGCTACACCTTC.

This clone was observed a handful of times. The chain has TRBV24-1 and TRBJ1-5; the match to TRBD1 covers 9 bases. The V gene's germline CDR1 is KGHDR and CDR2 SFDVKD. This CDR3 has 15 amino acids. The V and J ends lost 4 bases and 4 bases, in that order; junction bases with no gene match: 4. CDR3 protein: CATSEGTGWNQPQHF. The CDR3 DNA is TGTGCCACCAGTGAAGGGACAGGGTGGAATCAGCCCCAGCATTTT.

V gene TRBV29-1 combines with J gene TRBJ1-2; D is ambiguous. Between the trimmed V and J ends, which lost 5 bases and 6 bases, there was a span of 13 bases. From germline, CDR1 is SQVTM and CDR2 ANQGSEA. The CDR3 is made up of 12 amino acids. The CDR3 sequence is CSVTVTAHGYTF. The CDR3 DNA reads as TGCAGCGTTACGGTCACAGCCCATGGCTACACCTTC. The variable domain in full, completed from reference TRBV29-1 and TRBJ1-2, reads SAVISQKPSRDICQRGTSLTIQCQVDSQVTMMFWYRQQPGQSLTLIATANQGSEATYESGFVIDKFPISRPNLTFSTLTVSNMSPEDSSIYLCSVTVTAHGYTFGSGTRLTVV.

This clone was picked up one time. The chain joins TRBV28 to TRBJ2-5, with 9 bases that match TRBD1. Trimming cost V 6 bases and J 5 bases; bases outside gene matches: 10. The CDR3 extends over 15 amino acids. From germline, CDR1 is MDHEN and CDR2 SYDVKM. The CDR3 DNA follows: TGTGCCAGCAGGCCCCTCCGGGACAGGGATGAGACCCAGTACTTC. Translated: CASRPLRDRDETQYF. Based on the CDR3 plus reference TRBV28 and TRBJ2-5, the full variable domain is DVKVTQSSRYLVKRTGEKVFLECVQDMDHENMFWYRQDPGLGLRLIYFSYDVKMKEKGDIPEGYSVSREKKERFSLILESASTNQTSMYLCASRPLRDRDETQYFGPGTRLLVL.